This T cell receptor beta chain was sequenced for a study of monozygotic twins with inflammatory bowel disease. Findings and caveats of the study: The inverse Simpson measure of TCRbeta diversity was lower in IBD patients than in healthy co-twins. Relative to healthy twins, IBD patients had fewer clonotypes in common with others, a gap that was especially apparent with disease activity. Support was lacking for any single strong IBD-associated signal or clonotype.

Concerning this clonotype itself: Antigen unknown.

Reprocessing the 5' RACE reads, TCRdb reports a single entry for every CDR3 protein and omits DNA. The listing contains fewer than 550,000 distinct CDR3 sequences. Whole blood, unsorted for T cells, was the source of total RNA. This receptor was taken from a human donor with ulcerative colitis or Crohn's disease, or a healthy co-twin of an affected twin (not recorded which). Sequencing was done on a sample of blood.

The CDR3 loop reads CSGRVGTGELFF. J is TRBJ2-2 and V is TRBV29-1. The germline CDR1 and CDR2 sequences are SQVTM and ANQGSEA. The CDR3 is made up of 12 amino acids.